This T cell receptor (beta chain) appears in the sequencing data of a study of T cell responses to AZD1222 COVID-19 vaccine. Study results and limitations: Clonal diversity was possibly underestimated; the donors were predominantly white British and more often female.

Note on this clone: What it recognizes is unknown.

Some clones are missing from TCRdb's copy, which holds only in-frame ones; the method was immunoSEQ multiplex PCR. The data contain fewer than 110,000 clones, more than 70% of them seen just once; the ten biggest clones take up about 1.4%. J lost 4 bases, V lost 6 bases, and 9 bases had no gene match. Germline V gene sequence: CDR1 SQVTM, CDR2 ANQGSEA. This CDR3 comprises 14 residues. This specimen was peripheral blood, taken on day 0 of AZD1222 vaccination. The chain uses TRBV29-1 and TRBJ2-5; 9 nucleotides align to TRBD1. This clonotype was obtained from an adult in good health. The CDR3 reads CSVGRQGVTETQYF. DNA of the CDR3: TGCAGCGTCGGGAGACAGGGGGTAACAGAGACCCAGTACTTC.